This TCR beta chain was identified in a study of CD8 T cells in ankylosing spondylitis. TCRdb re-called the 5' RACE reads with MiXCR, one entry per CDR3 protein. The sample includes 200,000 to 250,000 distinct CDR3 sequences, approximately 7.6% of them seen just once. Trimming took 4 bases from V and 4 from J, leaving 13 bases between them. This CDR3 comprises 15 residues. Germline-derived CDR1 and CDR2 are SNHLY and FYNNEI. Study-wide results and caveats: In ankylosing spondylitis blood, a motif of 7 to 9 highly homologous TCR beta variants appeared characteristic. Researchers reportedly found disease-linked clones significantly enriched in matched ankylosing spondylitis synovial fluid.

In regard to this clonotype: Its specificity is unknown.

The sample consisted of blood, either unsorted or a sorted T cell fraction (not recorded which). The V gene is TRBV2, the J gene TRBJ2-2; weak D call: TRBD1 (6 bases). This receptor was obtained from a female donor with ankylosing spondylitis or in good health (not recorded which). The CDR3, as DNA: TGTGCCAGCAGTGTAGCCAGGGGAACCACCGGGGAGCTGTTTTTT. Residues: CASSVARGTTGELFF.